This T cell receptor (beta chain) was captured by sequencing in a study of blood T cell repertoires in COVID-19. Turning to the study itself: Samples came from the United States, Italy and Spain, spanning acute and convalescent COVID-19. The cDNA or gDNA used as material had been derived from T cells, B-cell-depleted T cells, or PBMCs.

The CDR3 has 14 amino acids. V was clipped by 2 bases and J by 3 bases, with 7 bases between them. CDR1 and CDR2 from the germline V gene are SGHDN and FVKESK. In the original processing: Using reference gene primer amplification, nucleated cell counts were estimated. The repertoire was sequenced with immunoSEQ multiplex PCR; TCRdb's copy has only in-frame clones and lacks some. For V, J and clone size, that table is used; D and trimming come from the DNA. The sample yields 350,000 to 450,000 clones, around nine tenths seen once. In Seattle, patients joined the study during active infection and were tracked longitudinally.

The source is a woman aged 55-69 years with COVID-19, enrolled during active disease. The gene calls are TRBV14 and TRBJ1-4, with D maybe TRBD1 (5 bases). Source material: peripheral blood. The CDR3 protein is CASSQLGANEKLFF. The DNA for the CDR3 is TGTGCCAGCAGCCAACTAGGGGCTAATGAAAAACTGTTTTTT.